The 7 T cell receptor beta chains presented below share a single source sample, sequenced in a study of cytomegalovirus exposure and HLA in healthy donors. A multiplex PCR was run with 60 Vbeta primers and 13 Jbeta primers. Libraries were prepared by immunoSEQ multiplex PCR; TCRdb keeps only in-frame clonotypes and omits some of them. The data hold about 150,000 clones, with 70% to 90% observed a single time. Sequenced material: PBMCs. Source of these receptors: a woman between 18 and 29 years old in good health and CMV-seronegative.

The CDR3 here is CASSQVAVNYGYTF. DNA of the CDR3: TGCGCCAGCAGCCAAGTGGCAGTAAACTATGGCTACACCTTC. V usage is TRBV4-1 and J usage is TRBJ1-2; no definite D call. This CDR3 is built from 14 residues. With 1 base removed from V and 2 bases from J, the gap between germline ends came to 8 bases. Germline-derived CDR1 and CDR2 are MGHRA and YSYEKL.

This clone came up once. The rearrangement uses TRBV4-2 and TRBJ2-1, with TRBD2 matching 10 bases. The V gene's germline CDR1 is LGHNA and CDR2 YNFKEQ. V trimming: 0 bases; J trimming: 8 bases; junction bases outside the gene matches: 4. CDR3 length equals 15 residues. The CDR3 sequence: CASSQDPLAGDEQFF. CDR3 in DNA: TGTGCCAGCAGCCAAGATCCGCTAGCGGGAGATGAGCAGTTCTTC.

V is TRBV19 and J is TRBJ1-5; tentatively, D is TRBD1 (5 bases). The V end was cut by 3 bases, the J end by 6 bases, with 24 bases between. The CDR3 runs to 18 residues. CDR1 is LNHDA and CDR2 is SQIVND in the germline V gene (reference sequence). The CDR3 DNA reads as TGTGCCAGTAGTATGGGATCGGGGGAAGGACGATTGGGTCAGCCCCAGCATTTT. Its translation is CASSMGSGEGRLGQPQHF.

CDR3 in amino acids: CASSRQSYEQYF. CDR3 DNA: TGCGCCAGCAGCCGACAGTCCTACGAGCAGTACTTC. This chain connects TRBV5-1 to TRBJ2-7; weak D call: TRBD1 (5 bases). The CDR3 loop spans 12 amino acids. CDR1 and CDR2 from the germline V gene are SGHRS and YFSETQ. V was shortened by 4 bases and J by 1 base, with 6 bases between the two germline ends.

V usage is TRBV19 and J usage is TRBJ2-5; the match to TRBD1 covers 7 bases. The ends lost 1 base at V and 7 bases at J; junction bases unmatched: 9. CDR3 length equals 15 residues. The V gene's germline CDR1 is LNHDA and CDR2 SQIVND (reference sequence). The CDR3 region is CASSIGGQFPGTQYF. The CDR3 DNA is TGTGCCAGTAGTATAGGGGGACAGTTCCCTGGGACCCAGTACTTC.

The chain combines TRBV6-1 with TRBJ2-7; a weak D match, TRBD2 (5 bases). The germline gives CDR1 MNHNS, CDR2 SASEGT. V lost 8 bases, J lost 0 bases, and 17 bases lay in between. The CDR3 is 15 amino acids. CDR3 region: CASGMEELISYEQYF. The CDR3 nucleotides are TGTGCCAGCGGGATGGAGGAGCTTATCTCCTACGAGCAGTACTTC.

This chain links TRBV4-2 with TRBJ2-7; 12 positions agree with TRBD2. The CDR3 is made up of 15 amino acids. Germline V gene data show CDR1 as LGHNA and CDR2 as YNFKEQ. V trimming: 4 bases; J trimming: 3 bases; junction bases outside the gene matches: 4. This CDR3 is CASSRRLAGDYEQYF. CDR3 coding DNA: TGTGCCAGCAGCCGCAGACTAGCGGGGGACTACGAGCAGTACTTC.